Listed below are T cell receptor beta chains from one sample, sequenced in a study of OX40 agonist ivuxolimab in advanced cancers. The assay was immunoSEQ multiplex PCR, and TCRdb's table has in-frame clones only and misses some. There are about 53,000 clones in the sample; 75% to 90% occur only once, and roughly 11% lies in the top ten. The specimen was CD4+ or CD8+ T cells sorted from blood, collected in a trial of the OX40 agonist ivuxolimab. The receptors originated from an adult with an advanced solid tumor such as melanoma, head and neck, liver or kidney cancer. CDR3s include the opening cysteine and the closing phenylalanine or tryptophan. D genes are given only for firm matches. Some rows mark clone size as missing; the rest say once, few, many or name a class of expanded clone.

d_call j_call clone_size v_call cdr3_nt cdr3_aa
NA TRBJ2-7 NA TRBV6-5 TGTGCCAGCAGTTACTCGAAAGACAGCTCCTCCTACGAGCAGTACTTC CASSYSKDSSSYEQYF
TRBD2 TRBJ2-3 NA TRBV9 TGTGCCAGCAGCGCCGGACTAGCGGGGGCAGATACGCAGTATTTT CASSAGLAGADTQYF
NA TRBJ1-1 few TRBV29-1 TGCAGCGTTGCAGGCAACATGAACACTGAAGCTTTCTTT CSVAGNMNTEAFF
TRBD1 TRBJ2-7 NA TRBV7-2 TGTGCCAGCAGCGGGACAGGGCCGCCCTACGAGCAGTACTTC CASSGTGPPYEQYF
TRBD2 TRBJ2-5 NA TRBV15 TGTGCCACCAGCAGAGATAAACCGGGACTAGCGGGAGGGGTGGAGACCCAGTACTTC CATSRDKPGLAGGVETQYF
NA TRBJ1-3 NA TRBV5-4 TGTGCCAGCAGTTTAGACGGATCCAGGTTCTCTGGAAACACCATATATTTT CASSLDGSRFSGNTIYF
NA TRBJ2-3 NA TRBV4-2 TGTGCCAGCAGCCAGGTGGGGAGCACAGATACGCAGTATTTT CASSQVGSTDTQYF
NA TRBJ1-1 NA TRBV28 TGTGCCAGCAATCGCGAATTTAACACTGAAGCTTTCTTT CASNREFNTEAFF
NA TRBJ1-1 NA TRBV7-2 TGTGCCAGCAGCCCATCCAGGGGTCAGGACACTGAAGCTTTCTTT CASSPSRGQDTEAFF
TRBD1 TRBJ1-1 NA TRBV29-1 TGCAGCGTTTTCACCGGGACAGGGGCTCCTGAAGCTTTCTTT CSVFTGTGAPEAFF
TRBD2 TRBJ2-3 NA TRBV6-1 TGTGCCAGCCTTACTAGCGGGAGCACAGATACGCAGTATTTT CASLTSGSTDTQYF
NA TRBJ1-1 NA TRBV19 TGTGCCAGTAGTATGAGCCAGGGTGTCGCTGAAGCTTTCTTT CASSMSQGVAEAFF
NA TRBJ1-5 NA TRBV6-5 TGTGCCAGCAGTTACGCGAGTCAGGATCAGCCCCAGCATTTT CASSYASQDQPQHF
TRBD1 TRBJ1-1 few TRBV30 TGTGCCTGGTCAACAGGGGTGCACACTGAAGCTTTCTTT CAWSTGVHTEAFF
NA TRBJ2-3 NA TRBV19 TGTGCCAGTAGTATAGATCAGGGGCTCGATACGCAGTATTTT CASSIDQGLDTQYF
TRBD1 TRBJ1-1 NA TRBV29-1 TGCAGCGTTGAGGGCAGGGGGATGAACACTGAAGCTTTCTTT CSVEGRGMNTEAFF
NA TRBJ2-3 NA TRBV7-9 TGTGCCAGCAGCCCCTTGGATACGCAGTATTTT CASSPLDTQYF
TRBD1 TRBJ2-1 NA TRBV6-5 TGTGCCAGCAGTTCCCAGGGGGCCAACTACAATGAGCAGTTCTTC CASSSQGANYNEQFF
NA TRBJ2-5 NA TRBV2 TGTGCCAGCAGTGTAGTCTGGGGGGCGGAAGAGACCCAGTACTTC CASSVVWGAEETQYF
TRBD1 TRBJ1-6 NA TRBV30 TGTGCCTGGAGGACGCCCAGGGACAGGCATTATCCACCCCTCCACTTT CAWRTPRDRHYPPLHF
NA TRBJ2-1 NA TRBV27 TGTGCCAGCAGTTTAATAGCTTACAATGAGCAGTTCTTC CASSLIAYNEQFF
TRBD1 TRBJ2-3 NA TRBV4-2 TGTGCCAGCAGAGGACAGGGGGCAGATACGCAGTATTTT CASRGQGADTQYF
TRBD2 TRBJ2-7 once TRBV13 TGTGCCAGCAGCCGCAAGACTAGCGGGAGGTTTGAGCAGTACTTC CASSRKTSGRFEQYF
TRBD1 TRBJ2-2 NA TRBV11-3 TGTGCCAGCAGGTCGGGACAGGGGGACACCGGGGAGCTGTTTTTT CASRSGQGDTGELFF
NA TRBJ2-2 NA TRBV14 TGTGCCAGCAGCCAAGACAGGCCACTAAACACCGGGGAGCTGTTTTTT CASSQDRPLNTGELFF
TRBD1 TRBJ1-4 NA TRBV4-1 TGCGCCAGCAGCCAGGGGGGCAGGGGGCTATACGAAAAACTGTTTTTT CASSQGGRGLYEKLFF
TRBD2 TRBJ2-3 NA TRBV7-9 TGTGCCAGCAGCCGCGGGGGGCTCCCAGATACGCAGTATTTT CASSRGGLPDTQYF
NA TRBJ2-7 NA TRBV6-1 TGTGCCAGCAGTAGAGCGAACGAAGCCTACGAGCAGTACTTC CASSRANEAYEQYF
TRBD2 TRBJ2-1 NA TRBV7-8 TGTGCCAGCAGCACCGTAGCGGGGGACTCCTACAATGAGCAGTTCTTC CASSTVAGDSYNEQFF